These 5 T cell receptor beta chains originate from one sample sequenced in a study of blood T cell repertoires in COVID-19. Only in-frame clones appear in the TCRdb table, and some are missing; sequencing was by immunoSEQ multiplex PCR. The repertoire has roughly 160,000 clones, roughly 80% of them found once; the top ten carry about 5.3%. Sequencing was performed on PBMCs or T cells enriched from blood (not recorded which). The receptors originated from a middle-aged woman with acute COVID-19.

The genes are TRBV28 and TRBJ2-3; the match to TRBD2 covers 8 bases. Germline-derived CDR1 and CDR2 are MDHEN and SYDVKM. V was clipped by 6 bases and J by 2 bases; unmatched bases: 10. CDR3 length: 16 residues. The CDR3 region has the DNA TGTGCCAGCAGCCTTAGCGGGACCCTGTCCACAGATACGCAGTATTTT. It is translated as CASSLSGTLSTDTQYF.

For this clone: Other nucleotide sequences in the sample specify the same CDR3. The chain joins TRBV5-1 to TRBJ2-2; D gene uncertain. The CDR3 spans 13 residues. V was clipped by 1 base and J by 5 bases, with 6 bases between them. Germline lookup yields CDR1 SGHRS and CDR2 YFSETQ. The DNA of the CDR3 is TGCGCCAGCAGCTTGCTCGAGACCGGGGAGCTGTTTTTT. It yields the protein CASSLLETGELFF.

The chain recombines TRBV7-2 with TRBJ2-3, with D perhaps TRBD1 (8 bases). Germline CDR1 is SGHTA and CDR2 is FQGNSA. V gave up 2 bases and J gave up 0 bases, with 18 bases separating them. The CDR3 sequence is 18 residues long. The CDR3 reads CASSLQVTQGGSTDTQYF. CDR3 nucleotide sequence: TGTGCCAGCAGCTTACAAGTGACACAGGGGGGGAGCACAGATACGCAGTATTTT.

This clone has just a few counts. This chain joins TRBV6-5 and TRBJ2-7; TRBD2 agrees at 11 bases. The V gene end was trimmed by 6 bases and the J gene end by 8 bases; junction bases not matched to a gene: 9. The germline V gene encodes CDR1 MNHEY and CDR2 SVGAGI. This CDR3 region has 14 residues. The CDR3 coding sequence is TGTGCCAGCAGACACACTAGCGGGAGACCCCAGCAGTACTTC. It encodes CASRHTSGRPQQYF.

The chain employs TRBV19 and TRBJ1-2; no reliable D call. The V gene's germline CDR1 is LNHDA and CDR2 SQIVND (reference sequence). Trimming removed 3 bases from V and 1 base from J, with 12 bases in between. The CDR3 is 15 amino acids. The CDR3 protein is CASSITYGGNYGYTF. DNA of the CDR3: TGTGCCAGTAGTATCACGTACGGAGGTAACTATGGCTACACCTTC.